This T cell receptor beta chain is drawn from a study of cytomegalovirus exposure and HLA in healthy donors. The PCR was carried out with 60 Vbeta primers and 13 Jbeta primers. Clones were read by immunoSEQ multiplex PCR, and TCRdb kept only the in-frame ones, dropping some. The data hold some 150,000 clones, with roughly 80% observed a single time. V trimming: 5 bases; J trimming: 8 bases; junction bases outside the gene matches: 13. CDR1 and CDR2 from the germline V gene are SGHTA and FQGTGA. The CDR3 is 15 residues long. The source material was PBMCs. The TCR comes from a female donor in good health and CMV-seronegative. The chain is built from TRBV7-3 and TRBJ1-1, with TRBD1 matching over 8 bases. CDR3 DNA sequence: TGTGCCAGCAGCCTTACGACAGGGGTGGCCCCGGAAGCTTTCTTT. Translating gives CASSLTTGVAPEAFF. Filled out from reference TRBV7-3 and TRBJ1-1, the complete variable domain reads GAGVSQTPSNKVTEKGKYVELRCDPISGHTALYWYRQSLGQGPEFLIYFQGTGAADDSGLPNDRFFAVRPEGSVSTLKIQRTERGDSAVYLCASSLTTGVAPEAFFGQGTRLTVV.